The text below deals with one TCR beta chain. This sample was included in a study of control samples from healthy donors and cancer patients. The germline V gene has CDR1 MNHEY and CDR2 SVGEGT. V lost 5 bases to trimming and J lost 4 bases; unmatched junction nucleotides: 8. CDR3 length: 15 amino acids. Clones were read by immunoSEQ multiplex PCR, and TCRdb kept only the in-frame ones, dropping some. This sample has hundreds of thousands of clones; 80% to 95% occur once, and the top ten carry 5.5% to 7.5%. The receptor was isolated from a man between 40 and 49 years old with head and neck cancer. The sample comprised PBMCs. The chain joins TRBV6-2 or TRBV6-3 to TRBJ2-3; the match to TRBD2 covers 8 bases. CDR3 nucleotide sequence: TGTGCCAGCAGTCTCAGCGGGAGTGGAGCAGATACGCAGTATTTT. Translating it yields CASSLSGSGADTQYF.